A single T cell receptor beta chain is shown here with its context. The CDR3 length is 13 residues. V was shortened by 5 bases and J by 4 bases, with 9 bases between the two germline ends. CDR1 and CDR2 (germline): LNHDA, SQIVND (reference sequence). The data originate from a study of control samples from healthy donors and cancer patients. Assay: immunoSEQ multiplex PCR; the TCRdb copy retains only in-frame clones and omits some. The sample carries tens of thousands of clones, roughly 91% recorded once. The chain joins TRBV19 to TRBJ1-5; a weak D match, TRBD1 (6 bases). This clonotype was obtained from a man aged 50 to 60 with lung cancer. Sequencing was done on a sample of PBMCs. The CDR3 DNA follows: TGTGCCAGTAGTGCACAGGGAAATCAGCCCCAGCATTTT. This translates into CASSAQGNQPQHF. The complete variable domain, with remaining parts taken from reference TRBV19 and TRBJ1-5, reads DGGITQSPKYLFRKEGQNVTLSCEQNLNHDAMYWYRQDPGQGLRLIYYSQIVNDFQKGDIAEGYSVSREKKESFPLTVTSAQKNPTAFYLCASSAQGNQPQHFGDGTRLSIL.